A single T cell receptor (beta chain) is shown here with its context. This clone has only a few counts. Its recognized antigen is unknown. Base quality data are lacking; no much larger clone is found one base away. The data derive from a study of blood T cell repertoires in COVID-19 (dated by TCRdb to the early 2020s). Background on the whole study: Samples from collaborators originated in the United States, Italy and Spain and spanned both the acute and convalescent phases of COVID-19. The material from the prospective study consisted of cDNA or gDNA derived from T cells, B-cell-depleted T cells, or PBMCs. Deeply sampled blood TCRbeta repertoires from subjects exposed to, actively infected with, or recovered from COVID-19 were included in the dataset. The repertoires were made available in a free public database intended to serve as a resource for research on the immune response to SARS-CoV-2. The samples were drawn from the first 160 participants of the ongoing ImmuneRACE study and from 950 to 1,500 subjects provided by 6 global collaborators. A de-identified subject ID, COVID-19 status, age in years and sex were almost always included in the sample metadata. HLA class I and class II types, where available, came from metadata supplied by the sample provider rather than from assay-based typing.

The investigation overall reported the following: Clinical and demographic metadata were provided uncurated, with the amount varying by source and participant.

Whole blood was collected in K2EDTA tubes by collaborating institutions according to the institutions' own protocols. For TCRbeta analysis, collaborators shipped samples in one of three forms: frozen whole blood, isolated PBMCs, or DNA extracted from either of those sample types. Trimming costs V 2 bases and J 4 bases, and their ends lie 6 bases apart. Based on the germline V gene, the CDR1 and CDR2 sequences are MNHNS and SASEGT. Inclusive of the bounding cysteine and phenylalanine, the CDR3 is 13 residues long. Only the CDR3 part of the read is kept: 39 bases, read in frame from the first base. TCRbeta CDR3 regions were amplified from genomic DNA using the immunoSEQ Assay, a bias-controlled multiplex PCR. The paper's processing steps were these. The number of nucleated cells in each sample was estimated from the amplification of reference gene primers within the assay. To quantify the absolute abundance of each unique TCRbeta CDR3 rearrangement, sequence reads were collapsed and filtered. Productive Simpson clonality was computed per sample as the square root of Simpson's diversity index over productive rearrangements. Held by TCRdb, this immuneACCESS table contains in-frame sequences only and omits some clones. Under half of the omission traces to an unresolved V gene where checked; the cause of the rest is unknown. V and J calls and clone size are those listed in that table; D and trimming were worked out from the DNA. Present in this sample are under 250,000 clones, about 86% of which were seen just once. Roughly 8.7% of the sample belongs to the ten largest clones.

Sequencing was done on a sample of peripheral blood. The sequence was obtained from a middle-aged man with active or convalescent COVID-19. The chain is encoded by TRBV6-1 joined to TRBJ1-5; a confident D gene designation cannot be given. The sequence in DNA is TGTGCCAGCAGTGAACTACCGAATCAGCCCCAGCATTTT. It codes for CASSELPNQPQHF.